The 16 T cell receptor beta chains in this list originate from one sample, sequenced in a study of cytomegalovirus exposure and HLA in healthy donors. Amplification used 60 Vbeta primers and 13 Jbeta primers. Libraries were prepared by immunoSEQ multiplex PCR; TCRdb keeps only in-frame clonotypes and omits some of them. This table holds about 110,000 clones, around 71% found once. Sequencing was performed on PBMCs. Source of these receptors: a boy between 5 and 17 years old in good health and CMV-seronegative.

CDR3: CARLDDIREETQYF. CDR3 DNA: TGTGCCAGACTTGACGACATCAGAGAAGAGACCCAGTACTTC. The chain carries TRBV5-3 and TRBJ2-5; no reliable D call. TRBV5-3 is given ORF status, its function remaining uncertain. The ends were cut back, 7 bases at V and 3 bases at J, with 16 bases in the middle. CDR3 length equals 14 residues.

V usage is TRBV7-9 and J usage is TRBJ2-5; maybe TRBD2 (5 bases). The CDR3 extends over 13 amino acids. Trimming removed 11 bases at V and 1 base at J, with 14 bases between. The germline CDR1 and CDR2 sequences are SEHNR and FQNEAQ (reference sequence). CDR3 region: CAASEGPQETQYF. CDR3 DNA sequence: TGTGCCGCTTCCGAGGGTCCCCAAGAGACCCAGTACTTC.

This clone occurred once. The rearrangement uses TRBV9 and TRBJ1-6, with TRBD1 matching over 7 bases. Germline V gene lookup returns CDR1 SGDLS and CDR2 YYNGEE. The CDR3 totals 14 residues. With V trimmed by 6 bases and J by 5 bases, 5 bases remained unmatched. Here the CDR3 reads CASTVTGDNSPLHF. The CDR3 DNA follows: TGTGCCAGCACCGTCACAGGGGATAATTCACCCCTCCACTTT. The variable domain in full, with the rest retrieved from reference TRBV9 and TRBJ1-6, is DSGVTQTPKHLITATGQRVTLRCSPRSGDLSVYWYQQSLDQGLQFLIQYYNGEERAKGNILERFSAQQFPDLHSELNLSSLELGDSALYFCASTVTGDNSPLHFGNGTRLTVT.

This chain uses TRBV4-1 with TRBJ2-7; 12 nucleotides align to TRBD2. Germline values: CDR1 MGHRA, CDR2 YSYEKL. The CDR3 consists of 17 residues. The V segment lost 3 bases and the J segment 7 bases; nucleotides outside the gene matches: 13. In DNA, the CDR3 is TGCGCCAGCAGCCAGCCGCTAGCGGGAGGGCGTGAAGGGGAGCAGTACTTC. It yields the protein CASSQPLAGGREGEQYF.

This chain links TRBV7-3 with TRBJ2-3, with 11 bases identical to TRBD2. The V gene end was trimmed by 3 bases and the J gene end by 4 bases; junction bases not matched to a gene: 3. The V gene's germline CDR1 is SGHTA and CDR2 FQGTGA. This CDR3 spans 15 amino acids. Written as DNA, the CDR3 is TGTGCCAGCAGCTTTAGCGGGGGGGCAGCAGATACGCAGTATTTT. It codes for CASSFSGGAADTQYF. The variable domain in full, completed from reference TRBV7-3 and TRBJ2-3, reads GAGVSQTPSNKVTEKGKYVELRCDPISGHTALYWYRQSLGQGPEFLIYFQGTGAADDSGLPNDRFFAVRPEGSVSTLKIQRTERGDSAVYLCASSFSGGAADTQYFGPGTRLTVL.

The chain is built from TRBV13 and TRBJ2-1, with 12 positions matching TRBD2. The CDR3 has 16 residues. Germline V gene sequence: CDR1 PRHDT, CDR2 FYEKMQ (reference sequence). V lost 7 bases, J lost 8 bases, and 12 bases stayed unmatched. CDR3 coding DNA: TGTGCCAGCACCCGAGGGGGGGGACTAGCGGGCGATGAGCAGTTCTTC. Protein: CASTRGGGLAGDEQFF.

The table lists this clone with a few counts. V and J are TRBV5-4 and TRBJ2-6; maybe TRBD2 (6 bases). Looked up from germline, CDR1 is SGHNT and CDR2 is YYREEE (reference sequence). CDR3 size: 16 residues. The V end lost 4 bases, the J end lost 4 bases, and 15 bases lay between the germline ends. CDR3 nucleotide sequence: TGTGCCAGCAGCATTGGGGGGTGGTCAGGGGCCAACGTCCTGACTTTC. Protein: CASSIGGWSGANVLTF. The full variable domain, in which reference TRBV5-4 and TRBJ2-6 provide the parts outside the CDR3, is ETGVTQSPTHLIKTRGQQVTLRCSSQSGHNTVSWYQQALGQGPQFIFQYYREEENGRGNFPPRFSGLQFPNYSSELNVNALELDDSALYLCASSIGGWSGANVLTFGAGSRLTVL.

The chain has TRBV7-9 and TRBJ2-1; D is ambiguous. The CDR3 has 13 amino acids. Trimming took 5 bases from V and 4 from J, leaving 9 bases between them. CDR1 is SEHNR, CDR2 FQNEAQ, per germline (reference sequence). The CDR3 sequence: CASSQTNYNEQFF. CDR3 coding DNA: TGTGCCAGCAGCCAGACAAATTACAATGAGCAGTTCTTC.

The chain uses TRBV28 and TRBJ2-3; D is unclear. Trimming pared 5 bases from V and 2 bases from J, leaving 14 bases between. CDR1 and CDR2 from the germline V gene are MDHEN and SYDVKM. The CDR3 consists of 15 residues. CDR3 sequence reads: CASSTQIGLTDTQYF. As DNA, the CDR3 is TGTGCCAGCAGTACCCAAATCGGTCTCACAGATACGCAGTATTTT.

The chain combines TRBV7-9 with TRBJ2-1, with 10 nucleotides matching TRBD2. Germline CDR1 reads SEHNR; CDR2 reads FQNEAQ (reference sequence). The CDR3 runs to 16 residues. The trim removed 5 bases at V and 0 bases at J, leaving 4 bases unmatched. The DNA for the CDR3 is TGTGCCAGCAGCCGTATAGCGGGGGGCTCCTACAATGAGCAGTTCTTC. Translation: CASSRIAGGSYNEQFF.

The CDR3 spells CASSQVATGGKTEAFF. The CDR3 DNA follows: TGTGCCAGCAGCCAAGTCGCTACAGGGGGCAAGACTGAAGCTTTCTTT. This chain connects TRBV4-2 to TRBJ1-1; TRBD1 aligns across 9 bases. V was clipped by 1 base and J by 5 bases; unmatched bases: 8. The CDR3 loop spans 16 amino acids. The germline gives CDR1 LGHNA, CDR2 YNFKEQ.

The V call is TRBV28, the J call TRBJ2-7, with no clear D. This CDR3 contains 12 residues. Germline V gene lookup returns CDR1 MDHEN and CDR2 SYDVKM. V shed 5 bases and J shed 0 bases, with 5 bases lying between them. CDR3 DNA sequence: TGTGCCAGCAGTCCACTCTCCTACGAGCAGTACTTC. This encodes CASSPLSYEQYF. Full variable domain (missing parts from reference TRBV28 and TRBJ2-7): DVKVTQSSRYLVKRTGEKVFLECVQDMDHENMFWYRQDPGLGLRLIYFSYDVKMKEKGDIPEGYSVSREKKERFSLILESASTNQTSMYLCASSPLSYEQYFGPGTRLTVT.

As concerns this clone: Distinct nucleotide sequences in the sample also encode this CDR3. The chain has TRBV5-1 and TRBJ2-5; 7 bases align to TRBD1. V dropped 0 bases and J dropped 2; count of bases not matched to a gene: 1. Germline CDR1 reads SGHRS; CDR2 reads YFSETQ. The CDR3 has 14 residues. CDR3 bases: TGCGCCAGCAGCTTGGGACAGGGACAAGAGACCCAGTACTTC. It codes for CASSLGQGQETQYF.

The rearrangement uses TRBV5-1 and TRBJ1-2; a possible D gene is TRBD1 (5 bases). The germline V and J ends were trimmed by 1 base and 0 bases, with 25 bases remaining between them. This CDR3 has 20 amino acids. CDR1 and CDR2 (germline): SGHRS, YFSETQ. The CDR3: CASSLLPRQIMDLSNYGYTF. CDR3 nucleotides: TGCGCCAGCAGCTTGCTCCCCCGACAGATAATGGATTTGTCTAACTATGGCTACACCTTC.

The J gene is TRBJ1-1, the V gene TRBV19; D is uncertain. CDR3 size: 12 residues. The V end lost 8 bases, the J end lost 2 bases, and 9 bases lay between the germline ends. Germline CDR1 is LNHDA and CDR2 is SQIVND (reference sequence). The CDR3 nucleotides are TGTGCCAGTTTGTCGGGAAACACTGAAGCTTTCTTT. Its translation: CASLSGNTEAFF.

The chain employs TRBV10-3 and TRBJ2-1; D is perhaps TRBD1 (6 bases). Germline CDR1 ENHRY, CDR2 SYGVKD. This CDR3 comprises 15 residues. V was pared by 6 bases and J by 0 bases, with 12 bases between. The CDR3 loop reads CAISLDRSSYNEQFF. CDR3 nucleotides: TGTGCCATCAGCCTAGACAGGAGCTCCTACAATGAGCAGTTCTTC.